A selection of T cell receptor beta chains follows, all from one sample in a study of regulatory T cells in long-lasting Graves disease. TCRdb re-analysed the multiplex PCR reads in MiXCR, keeping a single row per CDR3 protein. The sample contains more than 300,000 distinct CDR3 sequences, about 23% of which appear only once. Here the sequenced sample was peripheral blood mononuclear cells (PBMCs), taken when the disease was refractory, from a patient treated with antithyroid drugs. The receptors shown here come from a woman in her thirties or forties with Graves disease. CDR3s include the opening cysteine and the closing phenylalanine or tryptophan. Each record gives: J gene, clone size, V gene, D gene, CDR3 DNA, CDR3 protein. The D gene is left open where the match is weak. Clone size appears in some rows only: once, few, many, or a class for an expanded clone.

TRBJ1-6 | . | TRBV3-1 | TRBD1 | TGTGCCAGCAGCCAGCCCGGACAGGGGAATTCACCCCTCCACTTT | CASSQPGQGNSPLHF
TRBJ2-7 | . | TRBV27 | . | TGTGCCAGCAGTTTAATCCCAGCATACGAGCAGTACTTC | CASSLIPAYEQYF
TRBJ1-1 | . | TRBV7-8 | . | TGTGCCAGCAGCCGACGCCGAGGTTTGGGGGGCACTGAAGCTTTCTTT | CASSRRRGLGGTEAFF
TRBJ2-3 | . | TRBV3-1 | . | TGTGCCAGCAGCCAAGTGGAGGTTAGCAGCACAGATACGCAGTATTTT | CASSQVEVSSTDTQYF
TRBJ2-2 | . | TRBV24-1 | TRBD2 | TGTGCCACCTCGACCGGGACTAGCGGGAGGCGAGGGAGCACCGGGGAGCTGTTTTTT | CATSTGTSGRRGSTGELFF
TRBJ1-3 | few | TRBV12-3/TRBV12-4 | . | TGTGCCAGCAACACCTTTACTGGACTTATCTCTGGAAACACCATATATTTT | CASNTFTGLISGNTIYF
TRBJ2-7 | many | TRBV28 | TRBD2 | TGTGCCAGCGCACCGGGACTAGCGTTCCCCAAGCAGTACTTC | CASAPGLAFPKQYF
TRBJ2-5 | many | TRBV12-3/TRBV12-4 | TRBD2 | TGTGCCAGCAGTATGGGACTAGCGGGACCCCAAGAGACCCAGTACTTC | CASSMGLAGPQETQYF
TRBJ2-5 | . | TRBV6-1 | . | TGTGCCAGCAGTGAGATCGCGGATTTC | CASSEIADF
TRBJ2-5 | . | TRBV3-1 | TRBD1 | TGTGCCAGCAGCCCCCGCCCTTTATGGGGACAGAACCAAGAGACCCAGTACTTC | CASSPRPLWGQNQETQYF
TRBJ2-1 | few | TRBV10-2 | . | TGCGCCAGCAGTGGACTAGGGTACAATGAGCAGTTCTTC | CASSGLGYNEQFF
TRBJ1-1 | many | TRBV27 | TRBD1 | TGTGCCAGCAGTTTATCGATAACAGGGGGATCCGAAGCTTTCTTT | CASSLSITGGSEAFF
TRBJ2-7 | . | TRBV20-1 | TRBD2 | TGCAGTCTCAGCGGGACTGGGAGCTCCTACGAGCAGTACTTC | CSLSGTGSSYEQYF
TRBJ1-5 | . | TRBV27 | . | TGTGTCAGCAGTCAAGGGCCTGGAGGAGGCAATCAGCCCCAGCATTTT | CVSSQGPGGGNQPQHF
TRBJ1-5 | few | TRBV6-1 | . | TGTGCCAGCACCCCAAGGTCCGAGACAGTAGCAAGTCAGCCCCAGCATTTT | CASTPRSETVASQPQHF
TRBJ1-6 | . | TRBV7-8 | . | TGTGCCAGCAGCTTAGAGATTCCCAGCTCCTATAATTCACCCCTCCACTTT | CASSLEIPSSYNSPLHF
TRBJ2-1 | . | TRBV20-1 | TRBD2 | TGCAGTTTCTCCGGGACTAACTCCTACAATGAGCAGTTCTTC | CSFSGTNSYNEQFF